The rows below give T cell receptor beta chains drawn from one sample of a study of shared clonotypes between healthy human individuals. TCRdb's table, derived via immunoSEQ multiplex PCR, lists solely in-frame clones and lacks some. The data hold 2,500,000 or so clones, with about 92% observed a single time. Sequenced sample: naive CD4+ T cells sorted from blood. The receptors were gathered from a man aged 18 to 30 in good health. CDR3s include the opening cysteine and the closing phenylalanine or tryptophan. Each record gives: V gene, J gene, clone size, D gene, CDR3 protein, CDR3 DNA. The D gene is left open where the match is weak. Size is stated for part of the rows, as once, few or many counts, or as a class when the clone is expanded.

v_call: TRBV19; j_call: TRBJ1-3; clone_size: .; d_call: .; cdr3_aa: CASQTGAGGNTIYF; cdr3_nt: TGTGCCAGCCAGACCGGGGCGGGAGGAAACACCATATATTTT
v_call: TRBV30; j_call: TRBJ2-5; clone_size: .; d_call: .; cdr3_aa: CAWSVRALEETQYF; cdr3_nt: TGTGCCTGGAGTGTAAGGGCGCTGGAAGAGACCCAGTACTTC
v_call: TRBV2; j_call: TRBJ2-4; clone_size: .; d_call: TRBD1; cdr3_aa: CASGGDSKNIQYF; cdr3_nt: TGTGCCAGCGGTGGGGACAGTAAAAACATTCAGTACTTC
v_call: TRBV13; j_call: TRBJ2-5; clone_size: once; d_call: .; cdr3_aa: CASQWETQYF; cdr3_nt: TGTGCCAGTCAGTGGGAGACCCAGTACTTC
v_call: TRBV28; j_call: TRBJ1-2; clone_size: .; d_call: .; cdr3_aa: CASSYGLANYGYTF; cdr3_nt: TGTGCCAGCAGTTACGGACTTGCTAACTATGGCTACACCTTC
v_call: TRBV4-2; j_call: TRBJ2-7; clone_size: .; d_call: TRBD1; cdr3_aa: CASSQEGQAEQYF; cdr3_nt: TGTGCCAGCAGCCAAGAAGGACAGGCCGAGCAGTACTTC
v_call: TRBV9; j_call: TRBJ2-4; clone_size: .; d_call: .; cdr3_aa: CASSRLAGSSNTGIQYF; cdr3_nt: TGTGCCAGCAGCCGGCTGGCCGGGTCGAGTAATACCGGCATTCAGTACTTC
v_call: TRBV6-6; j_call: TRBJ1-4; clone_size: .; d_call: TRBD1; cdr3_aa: CASSYPGQGVEKLFF; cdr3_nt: TGTGCCAGCAGTTACCCGGGACAGGGGGTAGAAAAACTGTTTTTT
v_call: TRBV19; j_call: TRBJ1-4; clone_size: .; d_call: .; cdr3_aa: CASSGQGIQEKLFF; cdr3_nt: TGTGCCAGTAGTGGGCAGGGAATACAGGAAAAACTGTTTTTT
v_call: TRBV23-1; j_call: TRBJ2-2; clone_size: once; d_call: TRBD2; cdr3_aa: CASSQGTSGRANTGELFF; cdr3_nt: TGCGCCAGCAGTCAAGGGACTAGCGGGAGGGCCAACACCGGGGAGCTGTTTTTT
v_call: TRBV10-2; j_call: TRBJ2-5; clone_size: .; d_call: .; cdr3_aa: CAHRETQYF; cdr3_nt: TGCGCCCACCGGGAGACCCAGTACTTC
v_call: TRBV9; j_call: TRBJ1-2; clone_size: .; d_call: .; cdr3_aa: CASSVEGSVYGYTF; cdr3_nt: TGTGCCAGCAGCGTAGAGGGGTCAGTTTATGGCTACACCTTC
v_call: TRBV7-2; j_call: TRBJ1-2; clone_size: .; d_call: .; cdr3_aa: CASSPGTTYGYTF; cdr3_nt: TGTGCCAGCAGCCCCGGGACCACCTATGGCTACACCTTC
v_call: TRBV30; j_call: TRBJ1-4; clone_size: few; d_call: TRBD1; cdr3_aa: CAWSGTGGEKLFF; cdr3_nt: TGTGCCTGGAGTGGGACAGGTGGTGAAAAACTGTTTTTT
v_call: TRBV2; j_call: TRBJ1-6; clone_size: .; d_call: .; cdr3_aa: CATTRGSYNSPLHF; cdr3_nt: TGTGCCACTACCCGGGGATCCTATAATTCACCCCTCCACTTT
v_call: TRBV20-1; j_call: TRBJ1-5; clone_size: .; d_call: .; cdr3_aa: CSAGDDQPQHF; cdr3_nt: TGCAGTGCTGGCGATGATCAGCCCCAGCATTTT
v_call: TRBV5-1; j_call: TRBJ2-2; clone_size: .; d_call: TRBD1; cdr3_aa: CASSFRTGMTGELFF; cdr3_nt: TGCGCCAGCAGCTTTAGGACAGGGATGACCGGGGAGCTGTTTTTT
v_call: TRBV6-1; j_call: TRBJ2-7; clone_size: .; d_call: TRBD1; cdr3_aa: CASSLGQGAYEQYF; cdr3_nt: TGTGCCAGCAGTTTAGGACAGGGAGCCTACGAGCAGTACTTC
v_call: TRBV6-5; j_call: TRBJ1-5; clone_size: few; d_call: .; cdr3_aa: CASSPLSNQPQHF; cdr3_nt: TGTGCCAGCAGTCCACTAAGCAATCAGCCCCAGCATTTT
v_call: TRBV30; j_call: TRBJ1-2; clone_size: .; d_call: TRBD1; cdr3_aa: CAWSARPDRGNYGYTF; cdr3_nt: TGTGCCTGGAGTGCCCGCCCGGACAGGGGGAACTATGGCTACACCTTC
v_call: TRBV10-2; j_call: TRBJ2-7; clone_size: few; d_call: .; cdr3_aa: CASSEWSIHEQYF; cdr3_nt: TGCGCCAGCAGTGAGTGGAGTATCCACGAGCAGTACTTC
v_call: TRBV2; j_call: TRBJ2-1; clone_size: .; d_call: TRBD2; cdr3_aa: CASSVLAGGHNEQFF; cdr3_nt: TGTGCCAGCAGCGTCCTAGCGGGGGGACACAATGAGCAGTTCTTC
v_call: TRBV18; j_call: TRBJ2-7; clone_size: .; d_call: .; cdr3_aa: CASSPLPLYEQYF; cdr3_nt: TGTGCCAGCTCACCACTTCCCCTTTACGAGCAGTACTTC
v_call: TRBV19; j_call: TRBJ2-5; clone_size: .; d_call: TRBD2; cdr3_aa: CASSVGLAGRQETQYF; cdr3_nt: TGTGCCAGTAGTGTGGGACTAGCGGGCCGCCAAGAGACCCAGTACTTC
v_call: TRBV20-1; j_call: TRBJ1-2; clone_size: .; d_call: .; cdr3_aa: CSAREDGYTF; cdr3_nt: TGCAGTGCTAGAGAAGACGGCTACACCTTC
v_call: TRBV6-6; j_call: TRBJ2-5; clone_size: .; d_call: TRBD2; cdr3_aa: CASSPGSGGLETQYF; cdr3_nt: TGTGCCAGCAGTCCCGGTAGCGGGGGATTGGAGACCCAGTACTTC
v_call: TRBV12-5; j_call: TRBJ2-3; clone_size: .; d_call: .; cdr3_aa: CASGSTLTDTQYF; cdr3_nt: TGTGCTAGCGGATCCACCCTCACAGATACGCAGTATTTT
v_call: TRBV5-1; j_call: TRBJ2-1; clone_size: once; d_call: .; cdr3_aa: CASGVRGDYNEQFF; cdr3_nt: TGCGCCAGCGGGGTAAGGGGAGACTACAATGAGCAGTTCTTC
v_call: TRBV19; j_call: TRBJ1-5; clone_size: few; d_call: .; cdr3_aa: CASSIGGNQPQHF; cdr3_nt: TGTGCCAGTAGTATCGGGGGGAATCAGCCCCAGCATTTT
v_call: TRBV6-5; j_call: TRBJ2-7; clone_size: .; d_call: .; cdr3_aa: CASSYEGDGAVQYF; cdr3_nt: TGTGCCAGCAGTTACGAAGGGGACGGGGCCGTGCAGTACTTC
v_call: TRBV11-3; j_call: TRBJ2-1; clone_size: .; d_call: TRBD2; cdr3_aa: CASSLDQGTSGRNEQFF; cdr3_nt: TGTGCCAGCAGCTTAGATCAAGGGACTAGCGGGCGAAATGAGCAGTTCTTC
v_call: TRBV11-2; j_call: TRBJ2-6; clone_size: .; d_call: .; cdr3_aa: CASSPSGTAASGANVLTF; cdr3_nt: TGTGCCAGCAGCCCAAGTGGGACGGCGGCCTCTGGGGCCAACGTCCTGACTTTC
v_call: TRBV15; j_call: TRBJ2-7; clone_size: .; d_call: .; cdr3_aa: CATSRELQGASMYEQYF; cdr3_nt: TGTGCCACCAGCAGAGAATTACAGGGCGCATCAATGTACGAGCAGTACTTC
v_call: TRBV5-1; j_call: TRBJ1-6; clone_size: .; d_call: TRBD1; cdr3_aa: CASSSGQVDSPLHF; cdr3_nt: TGCGCCAGCAGCTCGGGACAGGTGGATTCACCCCTCCACTTT
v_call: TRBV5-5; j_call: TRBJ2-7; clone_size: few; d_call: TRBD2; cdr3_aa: CASSPTSGSYEQYF; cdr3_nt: TGTGCCAGCAGCCCGACTAGCGGGTCCTACGAGCAGTACTTC
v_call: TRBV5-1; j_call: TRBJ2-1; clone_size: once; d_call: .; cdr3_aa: CASTQQSVDEQFF; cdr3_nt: TGCGCCAGCACCCAACAGTCTGTGGATGAGCAGTTCTTC
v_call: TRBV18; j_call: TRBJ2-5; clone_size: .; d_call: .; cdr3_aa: CASCGQPQETQYF; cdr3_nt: TGTGCCAGCTGTGGACAGCCCCAAGAGACCCAGTACTTC
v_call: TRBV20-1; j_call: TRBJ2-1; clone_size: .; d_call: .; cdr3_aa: CSARDYNEQFF; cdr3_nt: TGCAGTGCTAGAGATTACAATGAGCAGTTCTTC
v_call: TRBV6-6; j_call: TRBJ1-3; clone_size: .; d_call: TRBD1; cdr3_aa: CASRTGFYGNTIYF; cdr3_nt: TGTGCCAGCAGGACAGGGTTTTATGGAAACACCATATATTTT
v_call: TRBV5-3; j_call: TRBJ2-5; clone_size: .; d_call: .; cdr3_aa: CARSGGAESQETQYF; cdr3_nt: TGTGCCAGAAGTGGGGGCGCAGAAAGCCAAGAGACCCAGTACTTC
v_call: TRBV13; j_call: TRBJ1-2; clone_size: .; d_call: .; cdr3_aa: CASSLRLIPGSGGYTF; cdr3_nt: TGTGCCAGCAGCTTACGCCTTATACCGGGATCTGGTGGCTACACCTTC
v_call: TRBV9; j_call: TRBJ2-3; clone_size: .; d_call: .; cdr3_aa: CASSETQVGTDTQYF; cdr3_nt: TGTGCCAGCAGCGAGACACAGGTGGGCACAGATACGCAGTATTTT
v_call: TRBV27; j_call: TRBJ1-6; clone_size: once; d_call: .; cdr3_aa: CASSPPYNSPLHF; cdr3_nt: TGTGCCAGCAGCCCTCCCTATAATTCACCCCTCCACTTT
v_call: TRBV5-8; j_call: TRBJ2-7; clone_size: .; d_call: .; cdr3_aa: CASSLLAGSYEQYF; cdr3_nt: TGTGCCAGCAGCTTGCTTGCGGGGAGCTACGAGCAGTACTTC
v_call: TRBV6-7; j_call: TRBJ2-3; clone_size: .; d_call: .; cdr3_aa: CASSLLVGRGSLYF; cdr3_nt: .
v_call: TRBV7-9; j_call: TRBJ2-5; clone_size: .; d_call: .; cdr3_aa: CASSLEATYKETQYF; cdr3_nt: TGTGCCAGCAGCTTAGAAGCCACGTACAAAGAGACCCAGTACTTC
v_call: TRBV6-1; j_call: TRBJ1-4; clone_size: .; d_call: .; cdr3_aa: CASSYTTLNEKLFF; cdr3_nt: TGTGCCAGCAGTTATACAACCCTGAATGAAAAACTGTTTTTT